This TCR beta chain stems from a study of cytomegalovirus exposure and HLA in healthy donors. In regard to this clone: No antigen is known for it.

The CDR3 runs 17 residues. Trimming at V came to 4 bases and at J to 4 bases, leaving 11 bases not matched to a gene. The germline V gene has CDR1 SGHDT and CDR2 YYEEEE. Using immunoSEQ multiplex PCR, the repertoire was profiled, and TCRdb retains in-frame clones only, with some absent. In the table there are some 110,000 clones, roughly nine tenths of which are singletons. Study-wide findings and caveats: The investigators catalogued 164 TCR beta chains as cytomegalovirus-associated. Both high specificity and high sensitivity reportedly marked the classifier's diagnosis of cytomegalovirus status.

This rearrangement joins TRBV5-6 to TRBJ2-1, with 10 bases identical to TRBD2. The source is a man between 18 and 29 years old in good health and CMV-seropositive. Sequencing was done on a sample of PBMCs. As DNA, the CDR3 is TGTGCCAGCAGCGTCCAGCGGGGGGGCCTAAATTACAATGAGCAGTTCTTC. This codes for CASSVQRGGLNYNEQFF.